This T cell receptor (beta chain) is drawn from a study of cytomegalovirus exposure and HLA in healthy donors. Study summary: As released early, the data held 65 million to 90 million unique TCRs from HLA-typed donors.

Amplification used 60 Vbeta primers and 13 Jbeta primers. This table comes from immunoSEQ multiplex PCR, and its TCRdb copy is limited to in-frame clones, with some not included. Seen here are about 110,000 clones, around four fifths observed once, and the top ten hold less than 2%. Comment on this clone: Its cognate antigen is unknown.

General study results and limits: In vitro work confirmed that a few CMV-associated chains recognize CMV antigens. High sensitivity and specificity were reportedly achieved when the classifier diagnosed cytomegalovirus status. The presence/absence work took it that sequencing depth was about the same across donors.

Germline V gene data show CDR1 as DFQATT and CDR2 as SNEGSKA (reference sequence). CDR3 size: 11 residues. Trimming took 6 bases from V and 9 from J, leaving 13 bases between them. The receptor was derived from a man aged 50 to 59 in good health and CMV-seronegative. The sample was PBMCs. This chain uses TRBV20-1 with TRBJ2-3; no clear D gene. CDR3 loop: CSASDFQTQYF. The CDR3 DNA reads as TGCAGTGCCTCCGACTTTCAAACGCAGTATTTT.